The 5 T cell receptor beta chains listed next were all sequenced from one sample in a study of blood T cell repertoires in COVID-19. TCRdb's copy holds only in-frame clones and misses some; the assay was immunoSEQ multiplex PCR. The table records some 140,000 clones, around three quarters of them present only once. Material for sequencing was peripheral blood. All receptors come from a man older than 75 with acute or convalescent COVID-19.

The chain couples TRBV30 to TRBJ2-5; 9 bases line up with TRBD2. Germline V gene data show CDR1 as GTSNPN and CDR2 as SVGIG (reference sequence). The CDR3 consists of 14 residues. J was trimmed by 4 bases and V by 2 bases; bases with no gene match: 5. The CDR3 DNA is TGTGCCTGGAGTACCGGCGGGGGGGGAGAGACCCAGTACTTC. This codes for CAWSTGGGGETQYF.

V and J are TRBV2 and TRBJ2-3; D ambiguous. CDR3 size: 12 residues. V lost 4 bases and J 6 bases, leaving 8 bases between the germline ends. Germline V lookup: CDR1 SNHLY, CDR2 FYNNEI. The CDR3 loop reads CASSVSVDTQYF. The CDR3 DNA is TGTGCCAGCAGTGTGTCGGTGGATACGCAGTATTTT.

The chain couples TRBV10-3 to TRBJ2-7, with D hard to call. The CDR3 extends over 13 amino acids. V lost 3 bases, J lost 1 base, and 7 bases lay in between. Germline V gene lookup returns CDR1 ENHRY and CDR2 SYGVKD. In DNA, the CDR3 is TGTGCCATCAGTGAAGCAGGTTCCTACGAGCAGTACTTC. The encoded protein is CAISEAGSYEQYF.

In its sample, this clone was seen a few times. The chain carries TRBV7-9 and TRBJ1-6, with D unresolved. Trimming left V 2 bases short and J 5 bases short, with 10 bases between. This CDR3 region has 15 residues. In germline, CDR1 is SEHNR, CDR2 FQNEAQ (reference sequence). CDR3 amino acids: CASSLSSGDNSPLHF. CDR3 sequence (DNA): TGTGCCAGCAGCTTATCTTCCGGAGATAATTCACCCCTCCACTTT.

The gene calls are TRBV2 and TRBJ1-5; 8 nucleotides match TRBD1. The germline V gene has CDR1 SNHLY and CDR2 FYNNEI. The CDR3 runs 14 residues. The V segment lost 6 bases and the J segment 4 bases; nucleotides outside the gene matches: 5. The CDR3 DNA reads TGTGCCAGCAGCGATACAGGGGGAAATCAGCCCCAGCATTTT. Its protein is CASSDTGGNQPQHF. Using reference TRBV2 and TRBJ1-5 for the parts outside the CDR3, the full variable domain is EPEVTQTPSHQVTQMGQEVILRCVPISNHLYFYWYRQILGQKVEFLVSFYNNEISEKSEIFDDQFSVERPDGSNFTLKIRSTKLEDSAMYFCASSDTGGNQPQHFGDGTRLSIL.